The T cell receptor beta chain described here comes from a study of shared clonotypes between healthy human individuals (dated by TCRdb to 2018 to 2021). Regarding the complete study: A couple of women and a few men aged 18 to 49 years were included in the cohort. Blood TCR repertoires of five healthy adults were deeply sequenced to estimate repertoire size and the extent of clonotype sharing between individuals. To increase sequencing depth and limit assay-specific biases, TCR repertoire library preparation and sequencing were carried out by different laboratories using diverse techniques. Each donor's leukapheresis produced roughly between roughly 0.94 and 9.5 billion PBMCs.

Healthy HIV-negative adults with no recently reported acute infections or vaccinations were included as donors. Every donor was a Caucasian adult living in Nashville, Tennessee, USA. For unsorted samples, tens of millions of PBMCs were counted, and genomic DNA was extracted using the QIAamp DNA Blood Mini kit. After blood collection by leukapheresis, PBMCs were isolated using Ficoll-Histopaque density gradient centrifugation and then cryopreserved in the vapor phase of liquid nitrogen. CDR3 length: 14 amino acids, cysteine to phenylalanine. Kept here is only the CDR3 DNA, which spans 42 bases and is read in frame from base 1. After removal of 4 bases from V and 2 bases from J, the junction retains 4 bases not matched to a gene. The germline V gene (reference sequence) supplies CDR1 GTSNPN and CDR2 SVGIG. Using the deep immunoSEQ assay, multiplex PCR amplified TCR CDR3 regions from genomic DNA. Genomic DNA extracted from each cell subset was distributed evenly over all wells of several immunoSEQ 96-well plates, and each plate served as one replicate. For unsorted PBMC, roughly 330 ng of genomic DNA, equivalent to around 30,000 T cell genomes, went into each replicate PCR. Ten immunoSEQ deep assay plates were used to sequence unsorted PBMC genomic DNA. Purified libraries were measured with a Qubit 3.0 fluorometer, size-checked on a Bioanalyzer 2100, and measured again with the KAPA Library Quantification kit. Every immunoSEQ 96-well plate was sequenced on a separate single-read 150-cycle Illumina NextSeq 550 flow cell. For the original study's pipeline: Because the immunoSEQ output included only junctional sequences and no quality scores, the filtering could not be the same as the filtering used for full-length reads. To assign V/J genes and CDR3, sequences were annotated against IMGT germline references using PyIR, a Python wrapper for IgBLAST v1.9. Reads with weak V/J assignments (E-value above 1e-6), missing CDR3, stop codons, out-of-frame junctions, or ambiguous translated residues were removed. A V3J clonotype was defined by an identical inferred V gene, J gene, and CDR3 amino acid sequence. The percentage overlap between two repertoires was calculated by dividing the number of shared unique clonotypes by the size of the smaller repertoire. Richness of each repertoire was evaluated using RTK rarefaction, the Chao1 estimator, and Recon v2.1 estimates of unobserved clonotypes. TCRdb mirrors the immuneACCESS table, restricted to in-frame sequences. Some clones are absent from its copies; in checked studies, under half trace to an unresolved V gene, and the reason for the others is unknown. V and J calls plus clone size are reproduced from that table; the DNA served to infer D and trimming. For this sample the table gives approximately 500,000 clones, of which around 73% were detected only once. The ten top clones hold approximately 12% of the sample.

Summary of the overall study and its limitations: The genetic and exposure-history diversity represented was limited by the small number of donors. Sampling was limited to blood, and TCR repertoires in tissue likely differ from TCR repertoires in blood. Pairwise subsampling indicated that sequencing depth was expected to affect the degree of clonotype sharing among donors.

On this clone: What antigen it recognizes has not been identified. Base quality data are lacking; no much larger clone is found one base away.

The chain employs TRBV30 and TRBJ2-1; 8 middle bases align to TRBD1. Specimen: PBMCs. This sequence was found in a woman between 40 and 55 years old in good health. Some clones in this sample may be carry-over from other donors' samples. The CDR3 amino acid sequence is: CAWTQGGAYNEQFF. The DNA sequence is given as TGTGCCTGGACACAGGGGGGCGCCTACAATGAGCAGTTCTTC.